These 3 T cell receptor beta chains were sequenced from one sample in a study of T cells after yellow fever vaccination. TCRdb analysed the 5' RACE reads with MiXCR anew, one entry per CDR3 protein. Here the sample spans more than 200,000 distinct CDR3 sequences, roughly 4% being singletons. The source was PBMCs, collected 15 days after the yellow fever booster vaccination. The receptors originated from a man between 18 and 35 years old who received the YFV17D yellow fever vaccine.

In this sample, this clonotype turned up many times. This chain joins TRBV18 and TRBJ2-7; weak D call: TRBD1 (6 bases). CDR1 and CDR2 from the germline V gene are KGHSH and LQKENI. Trimming left V 2 bases short and J 4 bases short, with 12 bases between. The CDR3 contains 14 residues. This CDR3 reads CASSPSEGTYEQYV. In DNA form, the CDR3 reads TGTGCCAGCTCACCATCTGAGGGGACATACGAGCAGTACGTC.

The sample holds many counts of this clonotype. CDR3 in DNA: TGTGCCAGCAGCTTGGGGGGGGAAGGGGAGCAGTTCTTC. Translation gives CASSLGGEGEQFF. This chain joins TRBV5-6 and TRBJ2-1, with D tentatively TRBD2 (6 bases). The germline V gene has CDR1 SGHDT and CDR2 YYEEEE. CDR3 length: 13 amino acids. The V end lost 0 bases, the J end lost 10 bases, and 11 bases lay between the germline ends.

This chain uses TRBV19 with TRBJ1-2; D perhaps matches TRBD1 (6 bases). Trimming shortened V by 6 bases and J by 8 bases, and 13 bases separated the two germline ends. In germline, CDR1 is LNHDA, CDR2 SQIVND (reference sequence). This CDR3 has 12 amino acids. The chain's CDR3 is CASRMTGQGYTF. Here the CDR3 DNA reads TGTGCCAGTAGAATGACAGGCCAAGGCTACACCTTC. Based on the CDR3 plus reference TRBV19 and TRBJ1-2, the full variable domain is DGGITQSPKYLFRKEGQNVTLSCEQNLNHDAMYWYRQDPGQGLRLIYYSQIVNDFQKGDIAEGYSVSREKKESFPLTVTSAQKNPTAFYLCASRMTGQGYTFGSGTRLTVV.